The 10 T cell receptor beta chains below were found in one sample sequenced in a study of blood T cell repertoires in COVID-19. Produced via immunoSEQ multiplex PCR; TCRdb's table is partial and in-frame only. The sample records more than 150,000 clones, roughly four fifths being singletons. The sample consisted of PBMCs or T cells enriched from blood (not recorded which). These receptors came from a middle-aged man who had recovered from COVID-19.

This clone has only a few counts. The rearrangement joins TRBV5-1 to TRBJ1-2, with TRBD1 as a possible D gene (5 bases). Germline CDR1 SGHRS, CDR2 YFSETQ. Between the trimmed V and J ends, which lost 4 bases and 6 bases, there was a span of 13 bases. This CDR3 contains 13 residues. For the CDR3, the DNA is TGCGCCAGCAGCATAGGACATTTGGATGGCTACACCTTC. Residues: CASSIGHLDGYTF.

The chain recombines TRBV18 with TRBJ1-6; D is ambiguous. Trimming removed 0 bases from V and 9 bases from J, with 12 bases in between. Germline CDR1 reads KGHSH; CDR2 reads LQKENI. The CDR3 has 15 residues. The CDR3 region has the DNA TGTGCCAGCTCACCACCGTACGGGGTGGGTTCACCCCTCCACTTT. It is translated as CASSPPYGVGSPLHF. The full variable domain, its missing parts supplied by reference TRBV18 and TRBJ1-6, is NAGVMQNPRHLVRRRGQEARLRCSPMKGHSHVYWYRQLPEEGLKFMVYLQKENIIDESGMPKERFSAEFPKEGPSILRIQQVVRGDSAAYFCASSPPYGVGSPLHFGNGTRLTVT.

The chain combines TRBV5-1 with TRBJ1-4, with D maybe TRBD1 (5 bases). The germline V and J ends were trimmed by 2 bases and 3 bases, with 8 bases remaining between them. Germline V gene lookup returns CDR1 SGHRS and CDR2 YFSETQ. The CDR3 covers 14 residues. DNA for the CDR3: TGCGCCAGCAGCTTAACAGGACCTAATGAAAAACTGTTTTTT. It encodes CASSLTGPNEKLFF. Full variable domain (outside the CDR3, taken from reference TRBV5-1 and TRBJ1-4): KAGVTQTPRYLIKTRGQQVTLSCSPISGHRSVSWYQQTPGQGLQFLFEYFSETQRNKGNFPGRFSGRQFSNSRSEMNVSTLELGDSALYLCASSLTGPNEKLFFGSGTQLSVL.

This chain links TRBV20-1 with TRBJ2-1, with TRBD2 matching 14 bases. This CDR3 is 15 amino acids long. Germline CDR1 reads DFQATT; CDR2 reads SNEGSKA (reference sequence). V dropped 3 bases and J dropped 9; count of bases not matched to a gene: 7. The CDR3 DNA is TGCAGTGCTAGTGAGGCGACTAGCGGGAGGGTTGAGCAGTTCTTC. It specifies CSASEATSGRVEQFF.

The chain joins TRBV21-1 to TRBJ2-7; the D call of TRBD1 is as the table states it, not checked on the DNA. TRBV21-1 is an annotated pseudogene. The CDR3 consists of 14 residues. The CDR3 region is CASSHSGTYYEQYF. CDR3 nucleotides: TGTGCCAGCAGCCATTCCGGGACATACTACGAGCAGTACTTC.

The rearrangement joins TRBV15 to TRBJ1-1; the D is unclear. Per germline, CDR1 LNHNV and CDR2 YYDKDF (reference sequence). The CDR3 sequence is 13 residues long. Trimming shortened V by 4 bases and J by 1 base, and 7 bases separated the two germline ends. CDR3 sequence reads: CATSTTANTEAFF. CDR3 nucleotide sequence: TGTGCCACCAGCACCACAGCGAACACTGAAGCTTTCTTT.

The CDR3 loop reads CASSLGQGAHSYGYTF. The CDR3, as DNA: TGTGCCAGCAGCTTAGGACAGGGGGCGCACTCCTATGGCTACACCTTC. This rearrangement joins TRBV7-2 to TRBJ1-2; 10 bases are a match to TRBD1. Germline V gene sequence: CDR1 SGHTA, CDR2 FQGNSA. With 1 base clipped from V and 4 bases from J, the junction kept 6 bases outside the gene matches. There are 16 residues in the CDR3.

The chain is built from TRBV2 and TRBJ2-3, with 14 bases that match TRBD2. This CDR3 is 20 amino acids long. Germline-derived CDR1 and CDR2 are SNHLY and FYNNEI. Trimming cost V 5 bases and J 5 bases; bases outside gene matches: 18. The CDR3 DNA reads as TGTGCCAGCAGTTCGCCCTCGGGACTAGCGGGAGATTTTGCAAAAGATACGCAGTATTTT. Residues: CASSSPSGLAGDFAKDTQYF.

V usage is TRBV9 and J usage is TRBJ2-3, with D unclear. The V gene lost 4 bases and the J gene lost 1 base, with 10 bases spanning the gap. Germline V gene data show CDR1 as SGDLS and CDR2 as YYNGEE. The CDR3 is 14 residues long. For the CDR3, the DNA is TGTGCCAGCAGCTCACAGCTCGGCACAGATACGCAGTATTTT. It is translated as CASSSQLGTDTQYF.

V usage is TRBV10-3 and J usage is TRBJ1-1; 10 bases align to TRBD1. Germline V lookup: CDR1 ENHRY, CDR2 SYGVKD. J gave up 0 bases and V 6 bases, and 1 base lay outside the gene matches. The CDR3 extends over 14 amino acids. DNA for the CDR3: TGTGCCATCAGCGGACAGGGGGTGAACACTGAAGCTTTCTTT. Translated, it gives CAISGQGVNTEAFF.